These 10 T cell receptor beta chains originate from one sample sequenced in a study of T-cell memory formation after mild COVID-19. MiXCR, applied by TCRdb to the 5' RACE reads, yields one record per CDR3 protein. The table records some 260,000 distinct CDR3 sequences, roughly 17% of them present only once. The sequenced sample was PBMCs or a T cell subset sorted from them (not recorded which). These receptors all come from a man between 18 and 29 years old who had mild COVID-19 (a few samples of this study predate the infection). Cell type and time point are not known.

This clonotype was counted ten times or more. The J gene is TRBJ1-2, the V gene TRBV7-2, with unresolved D. Per the germline V gene, CDR1 is SGHTA and CDR2 is FQGNSA. The V gene lost 8 bases and the J gene lost 5 bases, with 21 bases spanning the gap. This CDR3 is built from 15 residues. The CDR3 loop reads CASCPSPAGGYGYTF. CDR3 nucleotides: TGTGCCAGCTGCCCCTCGCCGGCAGGCGGATATGGCTACACCTTC.

The chain uses TRBV5-7 and TRBJ2-7, with D perhaps matching TRBD2 (6 bases). TRBV5-7 is an open reading frame whose function is uncertain. The CDR3 is made up of 17 amino acids. Trimming removed 0 bases from V and 0 bases from J, with 16 bases in between. Written as DNA, the CDR3 is TGTGCCAGCAGCTTGGCCCTGGGACTCTGTAGCTCCTACGAGCAGTACTTC. Translation gives CASSLALGLCSSYEQYF.

The chain carries TRBV4-1 and TRBJ1-2, with D hard to call. Germline CDR1 MGHRA, CDR2 YSYEKL. The CDR3 has 15 residues. V gave up 9 bases and J gave up 2 bases, with 19 bases separating them. The CDR3 DNA reads TGCGCCAGTAGGTCTACCCTATATACGAACTATGGCTACACCTTC. Translated, it gives CASRSTLYTNYGYTF.

This clonotype was detected many times. The rearrangement uses TRBV5-1 and TRBJ2-3, with TRBD2 matching over 9 bases. J was trimmed by 0 bases and V by 4 bases; bases with no gene match: 6. CDR1 and CDR2 (germline): SGHRS, YFSETQ. The CDR3 runs to 16 residues. The CDR3: CASSLRLAASTDTQYF. CDR3 bases: TGCGCCAGCAGCCTCCGACTAGCGGCTAGCACAGATACGCAGTATTTT.

This clonotype was seen more than once but under ten times. The chain recombines TRBV5-4 with TRBJ2-3; weak D call: TRBD1 (6 bases). Looked up from germline, CDR1 is SGHNT and CDR2 is YYREEE (reference sequence). Trimming took off 3 bases at V and 2 bases at J, with 13 bases between the two ends. This CDR3 contains 15 residues. CDR3 sequence reads: CASSSMTGYTDTQYF. CDR3 in DNA: TGTGCCAGCAGCTCTATGACAGGTTACACAGATACGCAGTATTTT.

This clonotype occurred a few times. The chain recombines TRBV20-1 with TRBJ1-1; 7 nucleotides line up with TRBD1. Germline V CDR1 and CDR2: DFQATT, SNEGSKA (reference sequence). The ends lost 5 bases at V and 0 bases at J; junction bases unmatched: 9. The CDR3 has 15 residues. CDR3 DNA sequence: TGCAGTGCTCGGCCTGACAGGGTCCTGAACACTGAAGCTTTCTTT. It yields the protein CSARPDRVLNTEAFF.

This clonotype was seen only once. This chain connects TRBV20-1 to TRBJ2-7; D is undetermined. The CDR3 covers 12 residues. The ends were cut back, 3 bases at V and 3 bases at J, with 9 bases in the middle. Germline CDR1 DFQATT, CDR2 SNEGSKA (reference sequence). This CDR3 reads CSASLHGYEQYV. CDR3 bases: TGCAGTGCTAGTCTCCATGGCTACGAGCAGTACGTC.

This sequence joins TRBV18 and TRBJ1-2; 7 bases align to TRBD1. The CDR3 has 16 amino acids. CDR1 is KGHSH and CDR2 is LQKENI in the germline V gene. V was pared by 2 bases and J by 4 bases, with 10 bases of the junction left unmatched. In DNA form, the CDR3 reads TGTGCCAGCTCACCAACGGGGACAGATCCCTCCTATGGCTACACCTTC. Its translation: CASSPTGTDPSYGYTF.

This clonotype was observed a handful of times. The chain is built from TRBV7-2 and TRBJ2-1; a weak D match, TRBD2 (5 bases). V was cut by 5 bases and J by 10 bases, with 15 bases left in between. Germline V gives CDR1 SGHTA, CDR2 FQGNSA. The CDR3 is made up of 13 amino acids. CDR3 DNA: TGTGCCAGCAGCCCCCTCGGGCGCGGGGAGCAGTTCTTC. This sequence encodes CASSPLGRGEQFF.

This clonotype showed up many times. V gene TRBV5-1 combines with J gene TRBJ2-1; D is uncertain. The CDR3 spans 12 residues. The V gene lost 2 bases and the J gene lost 9 bases, with 9 bases spanning the gap. The germline CDR1 and CDR2 sequences are SGHRS and YFSETQ. CDR3 DNA: TGCGCCAGCAGCTTCGACAAGGGTGAGCAGTTCTTC. It is translated as CASSFDKGEQFF.